The entry below describes one T cell receptor (beta chain). Antigen: not known. In the same sample, other DNA sequences code for this CDR3. The entry originates in a study of shared clonotypes between healthy human individuals. Healthy and HIV-negative, the adult donors had no recent acute infections or vaccinations. Deep-level running was used for the assay. Only in-frame clones appear in the TCRdb table, and some are missing; sequencing was by immunoSEQ multiplex PCR. The sample holds 2.5 million or so clones, 85% to 95% seen once. Study-wide results and caveats: Generally, estimated richness proved larger in naive subsets than it did in memory subsets. A few donors showed sharing of about 4.8% of naive CD4 clonotypes.

CDR3 length: 16 amino acids. The V and J ends lost 0 bases and 0 bases, in that order; junction bases with no gene match: 4. Germline-derived CDR1 and CDR2 are SGHNT and YYREEE (reference sequence). The sample consisted of naive CD4+ T cells sorted from blood. The sample's subset: CD45RA+ positively selected. The rearrangement links TRBV5-4 to TRBJ2-3; 7 bases line up with TRBD2. This clonotype was obtained from a man aged 18-30 years in good health. CDR3 protein: CASSLVAGVSTDTQYF. CDR3 nucleotide sequence: TGTGCCAGCAGCTTGGTCGCGGGGGTTAGCACAGATACGCAGTATTTT.